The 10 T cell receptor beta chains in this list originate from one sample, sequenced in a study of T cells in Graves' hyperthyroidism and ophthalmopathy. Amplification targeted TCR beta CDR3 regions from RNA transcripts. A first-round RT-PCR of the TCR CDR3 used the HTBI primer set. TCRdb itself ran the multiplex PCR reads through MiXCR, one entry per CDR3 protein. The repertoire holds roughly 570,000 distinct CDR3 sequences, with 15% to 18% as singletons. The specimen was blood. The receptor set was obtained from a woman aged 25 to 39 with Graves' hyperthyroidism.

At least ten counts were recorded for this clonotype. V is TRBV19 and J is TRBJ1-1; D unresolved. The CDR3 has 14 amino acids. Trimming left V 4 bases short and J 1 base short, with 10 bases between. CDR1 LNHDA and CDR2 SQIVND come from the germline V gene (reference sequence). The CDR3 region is CASSTRAKNTEAFF. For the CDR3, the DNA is TGTGCCAGTAGTACCCGGGCAAAGAACACTGAAGCTTTCTTT.

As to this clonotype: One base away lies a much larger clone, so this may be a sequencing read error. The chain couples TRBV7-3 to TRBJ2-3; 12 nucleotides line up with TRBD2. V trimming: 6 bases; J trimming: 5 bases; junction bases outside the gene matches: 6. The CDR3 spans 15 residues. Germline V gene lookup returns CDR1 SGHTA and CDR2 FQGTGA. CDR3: CASRGPGLAGDTQYF. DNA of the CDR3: TGTGCCAGCAGAGGTCCGGGACTAGCGGGAGATACGCAGTATTTT.

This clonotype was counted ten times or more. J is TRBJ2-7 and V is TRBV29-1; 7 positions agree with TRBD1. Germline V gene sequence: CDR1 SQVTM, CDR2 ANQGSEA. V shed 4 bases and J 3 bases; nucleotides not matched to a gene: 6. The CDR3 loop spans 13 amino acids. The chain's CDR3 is CSVVGQRVYEQYF. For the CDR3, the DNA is TGCAGCGTTGTGGGACAGAGGGTCTACGAGCAGTACTTC.

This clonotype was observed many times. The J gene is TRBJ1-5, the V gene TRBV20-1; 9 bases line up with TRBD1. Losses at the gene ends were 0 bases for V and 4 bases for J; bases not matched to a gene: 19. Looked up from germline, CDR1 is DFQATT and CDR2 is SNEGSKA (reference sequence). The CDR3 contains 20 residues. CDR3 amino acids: CSARDRGRSQIGTGNQPQHF. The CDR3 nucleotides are TGCAGTGCTAGAGATAGAGGGCGTTCCCAAATCGGGACAGGGAATCAGCCCCAGCATTTT.

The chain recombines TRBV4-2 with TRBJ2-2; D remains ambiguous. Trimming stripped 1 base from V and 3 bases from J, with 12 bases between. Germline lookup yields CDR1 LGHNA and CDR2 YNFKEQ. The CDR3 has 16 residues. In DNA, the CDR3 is TGTGCCAGCAGCCAAGTTGCGGTGGGCGACACCGGGGAGCTGTTTTTT. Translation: CASSQVAVGDTGELFF.

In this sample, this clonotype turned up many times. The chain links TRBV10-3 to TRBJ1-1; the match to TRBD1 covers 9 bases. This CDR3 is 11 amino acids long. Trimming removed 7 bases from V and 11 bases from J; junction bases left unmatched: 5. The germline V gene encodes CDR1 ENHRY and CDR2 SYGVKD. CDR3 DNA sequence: TGTGCCATCACCCGGGACAGGGATGCTTTCTTT. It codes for CAITRDRDAFF.

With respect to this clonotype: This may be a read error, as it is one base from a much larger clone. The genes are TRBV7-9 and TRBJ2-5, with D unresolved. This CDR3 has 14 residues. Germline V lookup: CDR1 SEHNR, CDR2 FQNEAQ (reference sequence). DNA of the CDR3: TGTGCCAGCAGCTTAGTGGTCATCCAAGAGACCCAGTGCTTC. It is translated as CASSLVVIQETQCF.

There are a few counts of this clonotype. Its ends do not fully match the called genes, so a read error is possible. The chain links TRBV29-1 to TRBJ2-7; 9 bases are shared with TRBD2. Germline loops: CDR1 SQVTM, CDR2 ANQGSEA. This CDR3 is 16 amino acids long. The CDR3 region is CSVEASGTTQSFEQYF. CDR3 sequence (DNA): TGCAGCGTTGAAGCTAGCGGGACAACGCAATCCTTCGAGCAGTACTTC.

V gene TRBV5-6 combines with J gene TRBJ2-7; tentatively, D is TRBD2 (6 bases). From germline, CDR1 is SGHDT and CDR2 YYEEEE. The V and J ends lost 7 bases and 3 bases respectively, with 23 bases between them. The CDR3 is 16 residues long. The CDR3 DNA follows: TGTGCCAGCGGCCCCCGCCGGGGGAAGGTTGGCTACGAGCAGTACTTC. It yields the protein CASGPRRGKVGYEQYF.

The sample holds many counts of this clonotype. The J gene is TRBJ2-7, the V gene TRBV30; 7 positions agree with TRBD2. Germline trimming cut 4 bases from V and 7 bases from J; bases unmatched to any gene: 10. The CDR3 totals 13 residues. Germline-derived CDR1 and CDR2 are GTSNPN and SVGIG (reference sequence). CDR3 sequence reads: CAWTPAGVGEQYF. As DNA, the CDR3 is TGTGCCTGGACCCCCGCGGGAGTGGGGGAGCAGTACTTC.